The subject of this entry is one T cell receptor (beta chain). Its cognate antigen has yet to be identified. The sample holds no much larger clone one base away, and base qualities are not on file. CDR1 and CDR2 are read off the germline V gene (reference sequence) as LGHDT and YNNKEL. The CDR3, cysteine through phenylalanine, is 13 amino acids long. Only the CDR3 part of the read is kept: 39 bases, read in frame from the first base. V loses 6 bases, J loses 6 bases, and the germline ends lie 12 bases apart. The CDR3 regions of human TCRbeta chains were analyzed by immunosequencing. Processing in the source paper ran as follows. Repertoire TCRs were matched against a reference library of SARS-CoV-2-specific TCRs generated with the MIRA antigen-specificity platform. Breadth was defined as the fraction of unique TCRs that were SARS-CoV-2-associated. Depth was defined as the fraction of total T cells that were SARS-CoV-2-associated. Using the MIRA data, each spike-specific TCR was mapped to the spike region that the TCR reacts to and placed in a CD4 or CD8 class. Log10-transformed breadth and depth values were compared by one-way ANOVA with Sidak's multiple comparisons tests. The table comes from immuneACCESS by way of TCRdb, which keeps in-frame sequences with V and J called. Part of the clones is missing from these tables; in studies checked, under half for an unresolved V gene and the rest for unknown reasons. V, J and clone size derive from that table, while D and trimming were established from the DNA sequence. The sample contains 150,000 or so clones, more than 85% of them found a single time. Clones ranked in the top ten supply 0.85% to 0.95% of the sample.

The record originates from a study of T cell responses to AZD1222 COVID-19 vaccine (dated by TCRdb to the early 2020s). As for the study more broadly: A total of around 240 trial participants underwent TCR sequencing, of whom more than 200 had received two doses of AZD1222 and roughly 26 had received two doses of the MenACWY control vaccine. Enrollment into the trials was organized by age into subgroups of 18-55, 56-69 and 70-plus years, and those subgroups contained roughly 160, 29 and 62 TCR-sequenced participants, respectively. The investigation overall reported the following: Because no day 14 peak-response samples were available, repertoires were characterized only after the peak T cell response. Reportedly, close to half of the unique spike-specific TCRs recognized epitopes lying outside the regions that are mutated in the B.1.351 and B.1.1.7 variants. The 56-69-year group was small, and its depth increase did not reach significance, likely because of low power. CD4 TCRs associated with the vaccine covered the entire spike protein, and the dominant responses were in regions 160-218 and 743-854. Conclusions about previously exposed vaccinees were limited because only six AZD1222 recipients were SARS-CoV-2 seropositive at baseline. After two AZD1222 doses, spike-specific TCR breadth and depth were significantly higher than at day 0 and than in MenACWY recipients. Participants were mostly white British, with more females than males. The authors suggested clonal diversity may have been underestimated.

The time point label corresponds to: baseline before first vaccination. The treatment or condition label for this specimen denotes: meningococcal conjugate vaccine given as trial control. The vaccinee samples were drawn from two UK trials, COV001 and COV002, one of which was a single-blind randomized controlled phase 2/3 trial testing AZD1222 (ChAdOx1 nCoV-19) in healthy adults. Trial participant PBMC samples were collected at day 0 and day 28 after the second dose for TCRbeta chain sequencing. This clonotype was obtained from an adult in good health. The sample in question was peripheral blood, obtained on day 0 of MenACWY control vaccination. The rearrangement combines TRBV3-1 (or the pseudogene TRBV3-2) with TRBJ2-1; a tentative D match to TRBD1 spans 6 bases. The DNA sequence is given as TGTGCCAGCAGTGAGGCAGGGGTCAATGAGCAGTTCTTC. This yields the protein CASSEAGVNEQFF.